This is a list of T cell receptor beta chains from one sample in a study of OX40 agonist ivuxolimab in advanced cancers. The repertoire was sequenced with immunoSEQ multiplex PCR; TCRdb's copy has only in-frame clones and lacks some. The top ten clones hold roughly 36% of a sample with approximately 43,000 clones, about 87% of them seen once. The sample here was CD4+ or CD8+ T cells sorted from blood, taken in a trial of the OX40 agonist ivuxolimab. These receptors originate from an adult with an advanced solid tumor such as melanoma, head and neck, liver or kidney cancer. CDR3s include the opening cysteine and the closing phenylalanine or tryptophan. Fields, in order: J gene, D gene, clone size, V gene, CDR3 protein, CDR3 DNA. The D gene is left open where the match is weak. Clone size is given for some rows only: seen once, a few or many times, or a class if the clone is expanded.

>TRBJ1-6|-|few|TRBV19
CASTRGYNSPLHF
TGTGCCAGTACCAGAGGATATAATTCACCCCTCCACTTT
>TRBJ2-3|TRBD2|-|TRBV6-1
CASSEITGLAGRADTQYF
TGTGCCAGCAGTGAAATAACAGGGCTAGCGGGACGGGCAGATACGCAGTATTTT
>TRBJ1-2|-|-|TRBV27
CASSPRDSNYGYTF
TGTGCCAGCAGTCCCCGGGACTCTAACTATGGCTACACCTTC
>TRBJ2-1|TRBD2|-|TRBV13
CASSLLGSGRSGNEQFF
TGTGCCAGCAGCCTACTGGGTAGCGGGAGGTCTGGCAATGAGCAGTTCTTC
>TRBJ2-1|-|-|TRBV5-1
CASSLHSNNEQFF
TGCGCCAGCAGCTTGCACAGTAACAATGAGCAGTTCTTC
>TRBJ2-3|TRBD2|once|TRBV14
CASSRDPAGTSTDTQYF
TGTGCCAGCAGCCGAGACCCAGCGGGGACGTCCACAGATACGCAGTATTTT
>TRBJ2-4|-|-|TRBV29-1
CSVEDGGLVNIQYF
TGCAGCGTTGAAGATGGAGGTCTCGTCAACATTCAGTACTTC
>TRBJ1-2|TRBD1|-|TRBV6-5
CASSYSSGGYYGYTF
TGTGCCAGCAGTTACTCCTCAGGGGGCTACTATGGCTACACCTTC
>TRBJ2-1|TRBD2|once|TRBV27
CASSLVAGGNEQFF
TGTGCCAGCAGTTTAGTAGCGGGGGGGAATGAGCAGTTCTTC
>TRBJ1-6|-|-|TRBV11-2
CASSFVNSPLHF
TGTGCCAGCAGCTTCGTGAATTCACCCCTCCACTTT
>TRBJ1-3|-|-|TRBV5-6
CASSIQYRDTSSGNTIYF
TGTGCCAGCAGCATACAATACCGGGACACCAGCTCTGGAAACACCATATATTTT
>TRBJ1-2|-|once|TRBV6-5
CASSRGEAGYTF
TGTGCCAGCAGCCGCGGAGAAGCTGGCTACACCTTC
>TRBJ2-7|TRBD1|-|TRBV11-3
CASSLNAGGGYEQYF
TGTGCCAGCTCCCTAAATGCAGGGGGCGGGTACGAGCAGTACTTC
>TRBJ2-1|TRBD2|-|TRBV19
CASSTYGSGRASEQFF
TGTGCCAGTAGTACCTACGGTAGCGGGAGGGCGTCCGAGCAGTTCTTC
>TRBJ2-3|TRBD1|-|TRBV2
CASSDLGQGSTDTQYF
TGTGCCAGCAGTGATCTGGGACAGGGGAGCACAGATACGCAGTATTTT
>TRBJ2-7|-|-|TRBV7-3
CASSLPLNYEQYF
TGTGCCAGCAGTTTGCCCCTGAACTACGAGCAGTACTTC
>TRBJ1-2|-|-|TRBV7-9
CASSPPVSGVRIYTF
TGTGCCAGCAGCCCTCCAGTGTCAGGGGTCAGGATCTACACCTTC
>TRBJ2-5|-|-|TRBV19
CASSMYAGQETQYF
TGTGCCAGTAGTATGTATGCAGGGCAGGAGACCCAGTACTTC
>TRBJ1-1|-|-|TRBV7-8
CASSSGSMNTEAFF
TGTGCCAGCAGCTCCGGCAGCATGAACACTGAAGCTTTCTTT
>TRBJ2-1|-|-|TRBV4-1
CASSQIRGLATAYNEQFF
TGCGCCAGCAGCCAGATAAGGGGTCTAGCGACAGCCTACAATGAGCAGTTCTTC
>TRBJ2-7|TRBD1|-|TRBV6-4
CASSNGAGGVFGSYEQYF
TGTGCCAGCAGTAACGGGGCAGGGGGAGTTTTCGGCTCCTACGAGCAGTACTTC
>TRBJ1-4|TRBD1|-|TRBV5-6
CASSPLGTVNEKLFF
TGTGCCAGCAGCCCCCTCGGGACAGTAAATGAAAAACTGTTTTTT
>TRBJ2-1|TRBD2|once|TRBV5-1
CASSLAPSGNNEQFF
TGCGCCAGCAGCTTGGCGCCTAGCGGGAACAATGAGCAGTTCTTC
>TRBJ1-1|-|-|TRBV11-3
CASSSGQQNTEAFF
TGTGCCAGCAGCTCAGGACAGCAGAACACTGAAGCTTTCTTT
>TRBJ2-3|TRBD2|-|TRBV9
CASSPPPRGEDTQYF
TGTGCCAGCAGCCCCCCCCCGCGGGGGGAAGATACGCAGTATTTT